The 10 T cell receptor beta chains presented below share a single source sample, sequenced in a study of vaccination and CD4 T cells after COVID-19 (dated by TCRdb to between 2020 and 2023). In the paper's terms, the treatment or condition label means: approximately nine-day PBMC culture with coronavirus spike peptide pools or control peptides (ViraFEST assay). Library prep was done by PCR. The instrument given in TCRdb is Illumina iSeq 100. At the Johns Hopkins FTIC core, DNA from the cultured CD4+ T cells underwent TCR sequencing with the Oncomine TCR Beta short-read assay. Starting from the raw public reads, TCRdb applied fastp trimming at Q25, assembled clones with MiXCR and retained in-frame beta chains. Identical CDR3 proteins give one entry, which carries the most common genes and DNA. The sample table holds about 14,000 distinct CDR3 sequences, of which 30% to 50% were seen once. The ten top clones hold roughly 10% of the sample.

No antigen is known for these receptors. The material sequenced was CD4+ T cells from blood, cultured in vitro. The source of these receptors is a human donor who had recovered from COVID-19.

This chain connects TRBV20-1 to TRBJ2-7; a weak D match, TRBD1 (5 bases). This CDR3 region has 13 residues. The V gene's germline CDR1 is DFQATT and CDR2 SNEGSKA (reference sequence). Trimming left V 3 bases short and J 6 bases short, with 15 bases between. The CDR3 coding sequence is TGCAGTGCTAGTCAGGGAACCCACTCCGAGCAGTACTTC. Protein product: CSASQGTHSEQYF.

This chain uses TRBV2 with TRBJ1-5; maybe TRBD1 (5 bases). Trimming took off 6 bases at V and 1 base at J, with 10 bases between the two ends. In germline, CDR1 is SNHLY, CDR2 FYNNEI. The CDR3 length is 14 residues. The CDR3 DNA reads TGTGCCAGCAGGGGGCGCACGAGCAATCAGCCCCAGCATTTT. This sequence encodes CASRGRTSNQPQHF.

In DNA form, the CDR3 reads TGTGCCAGCAGTTACTCAACCGCTAGCGGTGGAACGCAGTATTTT. Its translation is CASSYSTASGGTQYF. The chain employs TRBV6-5 and TRBJ2-3; 7 nucleotides agree with TRBD2. J gave up 9 bases and V 0 bases, and 9 bases lay outside the gene matches. Germline assignment: CDR1 MNHEY and CDR2 SVGAGI. The CDR3 totals 15 residues.

This clonotype was seen only a few times. J is TRBJ2-1 and V is TRBV20-1; the D is unclear. Germline V gives CDR1 DFQATT, CDR2 SNEGSKA (reference sequence). The CDR3 has 13 amino acids. The V end was cut by 0 bases, the J end by 4 bases, with 7 bases between. CDR3 sequence (DNA): TGCAGTGCTAGAGACCCGAGTTACAATGAGCAGTTCTTC. This encodes CSARDPSYNEQFF.

This chain links TRBV4-1 with TRBJ1-4; tentatively, D is TRBD1 (6 bases). Germline V CDR1 and CDR2: MGHRA, YSYEKL. This CDR3 region has 15 residues. V was clipped by 2 bases and J by 8 bases, with 15 bases between them. For the CDR3, the DNA is TGCGCCAGCAGCCAAACACAGGGCGGAGACGAAAAACTGTTTTTT. Amino acid sequence: CASSQTQGGDEKLFF.

This clonotype has more than one count but fewer than ten. J is TRBJ2-5 and V is TRBV6-2 or TRBV6-3; D possibly corresponds to TRBD1 (6 bases). The germline V gene encodes CDR1 MNHEY and CDR2 SVGEGT. With 4 bases removed from V and 5 bases from J, the gap between germline ends came to 11 bases. CDR3 length equals 13 residues. The CDR3 sequence: CASSSQGSETQYF. The CDR3 DNA follows: TGTGCCAGCAGTTCACAGGGCAGCGAGACCCAGTACTTC.

The chain links TRBV2 to TRBJ2-1; a weak D match, TRBD1 (6 bases). CDR1 is SNHLY and CDR2 is FYNNEI in the germline V gene. This CDR3 contains 14 residues. Trimming stripped 6 bases from V and 3 bases from J, with 12 bases between. Here the CDR3 DNA reads TGTGCCAGCAGGGCAGGGGTGGGCTACAATGAGCAGTTCTTC. Protein sequence: CASRAGVGYNEQFF.

The chain recombines TRBV20-1 with TRBJ2-1, with 15 bases fitting TRBD2. The CDR3 consists of 19 residues. Germline CDR1 and CDR2: DFQATT and SNEGSKA (reference sequence). Trimming removed 1 base from V and 3 bases from J; junction bases left unmatched: 10. CDR3 sequence reads: CSARGPGTSGRRRYNEQFF. The CDR3 bases are TGCAGTGCTAGAGGACCCGGGACTAGCGGGAGGCGACGCTACAATGAGCAGTTCTTC.

This clonotype turned up a few times. In nucleotides, the CDR3 is TGTGCCAGTAGGGGGTACAGGATAATTGGCTACACCTTC. Amino acid sequence: CASRGYRIIGYTF. V usage is TRBV19 and J usage is TRBJ1-2, with a weak D call TRBD1 (5 bases). Trimming took off 6 bases at V and 7 bases at J, with 15 bases between the two ends. Per germline, CDR1 LNHDA and CDR2 SQIVND (reference sequence). This CDR3 region has 13 residues.

The chain joins TRBV19 to TRBJ2-5; tentatively, D is TRBD2 (6 bases). Trimming left V 3 bases short and J 5 bases short, with 10 bases between. The CDR3 spans 13 residues. Germline CDR1 reads LNHDA; CDR2 reads SQIVND (reference sequence). CDR3 sequence: CASSMAGGETQYF. The DNA of the CDR3 is TGTGCCAGTAGTATGGCTGGAGGGGAGACCCAGTACTTC.